The rows below give T cell receptor beta chains drawn from one sample of a study of cytomegalovirus exposure and HLA in healthy donors. The assay was immunoSEQ multiplex PCR, and TCRdb's table has in-frame clones only and misses some. The sample has some 100,000 clones, roughly three quarters seen once. The sequenced sample consisted of PBMCs. The receptors shown here come from a woman aged 45-65 years in good health and CMV-seropositive. Both conserved end residues are part of each CDR3. Fields, in order: J gene, clone size, D gene, V gene, CDR3 DNA, CDR3 protein. D genes are given only for firm matches. Expanded clones get a size class; other rows say once, few or many, or leave the size out.

TRBJ2-5,.,TRBD1,TRBV2,TGTGCCAGCACCTCGAGGGACAGAATGGAAGAGACCCAGTACTTC,CASTSRDRMEETQYF
TRBJ1-4,.,.,TRBV5-4,TGTGCCAGCAGCTTTGGTTCAGGGGCAGGTCGTGAAAAACTGTTTTTT,CASSFGSGAGREKLFF
TRBJ2-7,.,.,TRBV7-9,TGTGCCAGCAGCTTTCCGCCCAGCTACGAGCAGTACTTC,CASSFPPSYEQYF
TRBJ2-5,.,.,TRBV5-1,TGCGCCAGCACAAGGGGAGAGACCCAGTACTTC,CASTRGETQYF
TRBJ1-5,.,.,TRBV6-6,TGTGCCAGCACGCCGGGGGGAAGGGGGCCCCAGCATTTT,CASTPGGRGPQHF
TRBJ1-4,.,.,TRBV18,TGTGCCAGCTCACCCCCCATCTCGGCTAATGAAAAACTGTTTTTT,CASSPPISANEKLFF
TRBJ2-3,.,TRBD2,TRBV11-2,TGTGCCAGCAGCTTAGTAAGCGGGGGGACCTCAGATACGCAGTATTTT,CASSLVSGGTSDTQYF
TRBJ2-6,.,.,TRBV25-1,TGTGCCAGCAGTCCCGGGACTGGGGCCAACGTCCTGACTTTC,CASSPGTGANVLTF
TRBJ1-1,few,.,TRBV9,TGTGCCAGCAGCGAGGACAGGAACACTGAAGCTTTCTTT,CASSEDRNTEAFF
TRBJ2-4,.,TRBD1,TRBV18,TGTGCCAGCTCACCCCGCGGAACAGGGGGCAAAAACATTCAGTACTTC,CASSPRGTGGKNIQYF
TRBJ2-7,few,.,TRBV5-6,TGTGCCAGCAGCCGGTCCCTTCGGGAGCAGTACTTC,CASSRSLREQYF
TRBJ1-1,.,TRBD1,TRBV5-4,TGTGCCAGCAGGACAGGGGACACTGAAGCTTTCTTT,CASRTGDTEAFF
TRBJ1-2,.,.,TRBV10-2,TGCGCCAGCAGTGTTGGGACAACGCTCGGCTACACCTTC,CASSVGTTLGYTF
TRBJ1-1,.,.,TRBV10-2,TGCGCCAGCAGTGAGCCGACTATCAAGAACACTGAAGCTTTCTTT,CASSEPTIKNTEAFF
TRBJ1-2,.,TRBD1,TRBV19,TGTGCCAGTAGTATGGGGACAGTTAACTATGGCTACACCTTC,CASSMGTVNYGYTF
TRBJ1-2,.,TRBD1,TRBV6-1,TGTGCCAGCAGTGTAGGATTCGACAGGGCAGATGGCTACACCTTC,CASSVGFDRADGYTF
TRBJ1-4,once,.,TRBV14,TGTGCCAGCAGCCAAGTCCGAGACTCTACAGGGTTGGGGGAAAAACTGTTTTTT,CASSQVRDSTGLGEKLFF
TRBJ1-3,.,.,TRBV27,TGTGCCAGCAGTCCCAGGGTCTCTGGAAACACCATATATTTT,CASSPRVSGNTIYF
TRBJ2-7,.,TRBD2,TRBV27,TGTGCCAGCAGTTTTCAACCGGGACTAGAAACTACTGAGCAGTACTTC,CASSFQPGLETTEQYF
TRBJ2-7,.,.,TRBV5-1,TGCGCCAGCAGCTCAACCGGGACACCCTACGAGCAGTACTTC,CASSSTGTPYEQYF
TRBJ2-7,few,TRBD1,TRBV2,TGTGCCAGCAGCCTGCAGGGGACAGGGGGCAACGAGCAGTACTTC,CASSLQGTGGNEQYF
TRBJ2-7,few,TRBD2,TRBV4-1,TGCGCCAGCAGCCCCCGGTGGCTAGCGGGAGGGGACTACGAGCAGTACTTC,CASSPRWLAGGDYEQYF
TRBJ1-1,.,TRBD1,TRBV29-1,TGCAGCGCCGGGGGACAGATGAACACTGAAGCTTTCTTT,CSAGGQMNTEAFF
TRBJ1-5,few,.,TRBV5-1,TGCGCCAGCAGCTTGATGCAGGGCAGTCAGCCCCAGCATTTT,CASSLMQGSQPQHF
TRBJ2-3,.,TRBD1,TRBV5-8,TGTGCCAGCAGCCTCACGGGACAGGGCACAGATACGCAGTATTTT,CASSLTGQGTDTQYF
TRBJ2-1,.,.,TRBV6-5,TGTGCCAGCAGCCCAGCCGGGGAAAGGCAGTTCTTC,CASSPAGERQFF